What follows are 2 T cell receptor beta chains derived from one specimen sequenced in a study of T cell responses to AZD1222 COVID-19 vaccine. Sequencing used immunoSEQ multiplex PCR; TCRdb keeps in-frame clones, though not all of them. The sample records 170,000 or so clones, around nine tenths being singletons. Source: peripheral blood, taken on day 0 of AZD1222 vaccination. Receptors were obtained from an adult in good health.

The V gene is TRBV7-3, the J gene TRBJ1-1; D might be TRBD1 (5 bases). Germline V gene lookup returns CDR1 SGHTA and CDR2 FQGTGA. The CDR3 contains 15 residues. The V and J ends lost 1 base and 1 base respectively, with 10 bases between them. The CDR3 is CASSLNGHTNTEAFF. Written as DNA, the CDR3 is TGTGCCAGCAGCTTAAACGGACACACGAACACTGAAGCTTTCTTT.

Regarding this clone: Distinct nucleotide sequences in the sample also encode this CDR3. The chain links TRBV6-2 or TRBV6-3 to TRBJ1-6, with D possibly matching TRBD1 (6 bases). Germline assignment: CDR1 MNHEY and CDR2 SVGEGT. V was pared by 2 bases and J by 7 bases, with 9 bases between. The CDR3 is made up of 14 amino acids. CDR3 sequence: CASSYGQGNSPLHF. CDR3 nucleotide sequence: TGTGCCAGCAGTTACGGCCAGGGGAATTCACCCCTCCACTTT.